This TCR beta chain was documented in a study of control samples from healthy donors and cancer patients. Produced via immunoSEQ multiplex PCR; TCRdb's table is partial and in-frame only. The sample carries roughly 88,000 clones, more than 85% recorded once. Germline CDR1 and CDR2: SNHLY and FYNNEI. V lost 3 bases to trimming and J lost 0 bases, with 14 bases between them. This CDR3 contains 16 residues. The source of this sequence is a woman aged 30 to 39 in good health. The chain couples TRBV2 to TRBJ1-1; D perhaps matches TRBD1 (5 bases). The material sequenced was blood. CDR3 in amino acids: CASSDPGRRMNTEAFF. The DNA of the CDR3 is TGTGCCAGCAGTGATCCAGGGAGGAGGATGAACACTGAAGCTTTCTTT.